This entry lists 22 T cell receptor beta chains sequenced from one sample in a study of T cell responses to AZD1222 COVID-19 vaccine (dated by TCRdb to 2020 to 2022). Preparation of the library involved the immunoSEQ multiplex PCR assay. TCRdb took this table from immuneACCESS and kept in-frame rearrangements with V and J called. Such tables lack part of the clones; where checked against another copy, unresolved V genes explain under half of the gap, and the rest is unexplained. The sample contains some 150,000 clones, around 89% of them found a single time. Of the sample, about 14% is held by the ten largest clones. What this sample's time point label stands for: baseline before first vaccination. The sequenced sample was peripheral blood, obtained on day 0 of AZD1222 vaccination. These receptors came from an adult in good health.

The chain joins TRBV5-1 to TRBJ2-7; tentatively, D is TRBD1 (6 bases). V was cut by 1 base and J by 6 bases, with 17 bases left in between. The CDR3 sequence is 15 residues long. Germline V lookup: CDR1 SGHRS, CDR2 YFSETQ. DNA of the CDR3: TGCGCCAGCAGCTTGACAGGGTCGGAGGTTGTCGAGCAGTACTTC. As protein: CASSLTGSEVVEQYF.

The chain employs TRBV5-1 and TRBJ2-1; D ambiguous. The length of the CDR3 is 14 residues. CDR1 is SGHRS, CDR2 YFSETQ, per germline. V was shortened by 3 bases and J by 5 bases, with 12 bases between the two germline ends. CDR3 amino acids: CASSSPDSDNEQFF. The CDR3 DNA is TGCGCCAGCAGCTCCCCCGACTCAGACAATGAGCAGTTCTTC.

The CDR3 DNA reads as TGTGCCAGCTCACCACGACAGACAGCTAACTATGGCTACACCTTC. This translates into CASSPRQTANYGYTF. The chain combines TRBV18 with TRBJ1-2; D may be TRBD1 (5 bases). The V gene's germline CDR1 is KGHSH and CDR2 LQKENI. This CDR3 has 15 residues. V lost 1 base, J lost 0 bases, and 9 bases lay in between.

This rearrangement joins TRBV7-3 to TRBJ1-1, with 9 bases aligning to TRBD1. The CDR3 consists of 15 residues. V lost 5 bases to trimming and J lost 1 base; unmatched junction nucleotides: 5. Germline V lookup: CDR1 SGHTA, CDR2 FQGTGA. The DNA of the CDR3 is TGTGCCAGCAGCAGGTCGACAGGGGGGAACACTGAAGCTTTCTTT. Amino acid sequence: CASSRSTGGNTEAFF.

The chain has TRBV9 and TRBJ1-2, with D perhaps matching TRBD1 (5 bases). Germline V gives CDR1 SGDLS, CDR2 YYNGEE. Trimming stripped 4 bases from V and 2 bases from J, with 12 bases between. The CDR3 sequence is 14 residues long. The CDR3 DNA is TGTGCCAGCAGCCCCGACAGTACCAACTATGGCTACACCTTC. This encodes CASSPDSTNYGYTF.

The CDR3 here is CASSLGFGGAQGEQFF. The CDR3 DNA reads as TGTGCCAGCAGCTTAGGATTTGGAGGGGCGCAGGGTGAGCAGTTCTTC. The rearrangement uses TRBV7-6 and TRBJ2-1; a possible D gene is TRBD2 (6 bases). With 1 base removed from V and 9 bases from J, the gap between germline ends came to 19 bases. Germline V lookup: CDR1 SGHVS, CDR2 FNYEAQ. The CDR3 is 16 amino acids. The full variable domain, completed using reference TRBV7-6 and TRBJ2-1, is GAGVSQSPRYKVTKRGQDVALRCDPISGHVSLYWYRQALGQGPEFLTYFNYEAQQDKSGLPNDRFSAERPEGSISTLTIQRTEQRDSAMYRCASSLGFGGAQGEQFFGPGTRLTVL.

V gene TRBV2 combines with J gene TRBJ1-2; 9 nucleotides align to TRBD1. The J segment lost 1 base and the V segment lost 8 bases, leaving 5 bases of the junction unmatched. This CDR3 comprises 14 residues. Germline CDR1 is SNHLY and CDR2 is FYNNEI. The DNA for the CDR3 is TGTGCCAGCTATGGGACAGGGCTTAACTATGGCTACACCTTC. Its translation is CASYGTGLNYGYTF. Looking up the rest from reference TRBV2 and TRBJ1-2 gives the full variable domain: EPEVTQTPSHQVTQMGQEVILRCVPISNHLYFYWYRQILGQKVEFLVSFYNNEISEKSEIFDDQFSVERPDGSNFTLKIRSTKLEDSAMYFCASYGTGLNYGYTFGSGTRLTVV.

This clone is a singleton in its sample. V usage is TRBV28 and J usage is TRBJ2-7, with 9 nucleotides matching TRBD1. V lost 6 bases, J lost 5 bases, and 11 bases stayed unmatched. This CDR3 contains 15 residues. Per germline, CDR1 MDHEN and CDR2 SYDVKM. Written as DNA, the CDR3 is TGTGCCAGCAGAATACCGGGACAGGGCACCCACGAGCAGTACTTC. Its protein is CASRIPGQGTHEQYF. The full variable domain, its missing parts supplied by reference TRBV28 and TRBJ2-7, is DVKVTQSSRYLVKRTGEKVFLECVQDMDHENMFWYRQDPGLGLRLIYFSYDVKMKEKGDIPEGYSVSREKKERFSLILESASTNQTSMYLCASRIPGQGTHEQYFGPGTRLTVT.

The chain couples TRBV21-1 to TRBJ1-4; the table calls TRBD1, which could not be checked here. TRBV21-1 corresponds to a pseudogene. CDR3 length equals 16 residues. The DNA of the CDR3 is TGTGCCAGCAGCAAAGTTAGGGGTCCAACTAATGAAAAACTGTTTTTT. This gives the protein CASSKVRGPTNEKLFF.

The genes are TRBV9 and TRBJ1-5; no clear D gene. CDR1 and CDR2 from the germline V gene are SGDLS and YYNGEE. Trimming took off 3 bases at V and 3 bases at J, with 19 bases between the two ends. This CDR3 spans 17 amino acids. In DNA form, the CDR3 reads TGTGCCAGCAGCGCCGATTTCCCGGGAGGTGTCAATCAGCCCCAGCATTTT. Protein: CASSADFPGGVNQPQHF.

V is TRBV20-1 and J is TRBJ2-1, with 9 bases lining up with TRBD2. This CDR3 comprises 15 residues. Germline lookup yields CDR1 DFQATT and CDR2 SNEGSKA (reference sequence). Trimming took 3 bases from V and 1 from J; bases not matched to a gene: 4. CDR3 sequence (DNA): TGCAGTGCTAGTAGACTAGCGGTTTCCTACAATGAGCAGTTCTTC. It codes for CSASRLAVSYNEQFF.

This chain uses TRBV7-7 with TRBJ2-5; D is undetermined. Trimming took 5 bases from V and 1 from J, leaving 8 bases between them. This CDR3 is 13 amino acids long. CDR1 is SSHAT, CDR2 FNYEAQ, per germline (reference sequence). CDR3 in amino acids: CASSVRVQETQYF. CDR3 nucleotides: TGTGCCAGCAGCGTTAGGGTCCAAGAGACCCAGTACTTC.

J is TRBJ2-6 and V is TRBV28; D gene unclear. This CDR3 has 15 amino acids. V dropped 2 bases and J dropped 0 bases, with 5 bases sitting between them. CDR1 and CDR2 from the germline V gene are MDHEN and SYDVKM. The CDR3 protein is CASSLTVSGANVLTF. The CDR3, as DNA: TGTGCCAGCAGTTTAACGGTCTCTGGGGCCAACGTCCTGACTTTC.

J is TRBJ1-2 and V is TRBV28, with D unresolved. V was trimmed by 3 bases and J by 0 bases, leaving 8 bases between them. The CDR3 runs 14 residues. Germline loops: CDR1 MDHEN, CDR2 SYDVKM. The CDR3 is CASSLGIANYGYTF. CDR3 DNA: TGTGCCAGCAGTTTGGGAATAGCTAACTATGGCTACACCTTC.

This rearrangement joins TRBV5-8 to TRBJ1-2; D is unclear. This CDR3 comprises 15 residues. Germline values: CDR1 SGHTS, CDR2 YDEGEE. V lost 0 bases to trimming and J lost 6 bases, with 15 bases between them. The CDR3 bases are TGTGCCAGCAGCTTGGGCTTCCAACTTGTCCATGGCTACACCTTC. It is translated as CASSLGFQLVHGYTF.

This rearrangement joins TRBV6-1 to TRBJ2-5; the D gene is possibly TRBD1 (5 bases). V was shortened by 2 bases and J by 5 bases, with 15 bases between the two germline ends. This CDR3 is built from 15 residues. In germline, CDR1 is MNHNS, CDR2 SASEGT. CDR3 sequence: CASSETSGAVETQYF. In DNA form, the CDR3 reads TGTGCCAGCAGTGAAACAAGTGGGGCGGTGGAGACCCAGTACTTC.

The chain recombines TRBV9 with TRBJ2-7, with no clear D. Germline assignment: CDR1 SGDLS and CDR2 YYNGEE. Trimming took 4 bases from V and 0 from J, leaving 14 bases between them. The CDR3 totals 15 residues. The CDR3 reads CASSWAPSCSYEQYF. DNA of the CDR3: TGTGCCAGCAGCTGGGCCCCGAGTTGCTCCTACGAGCAGTACTTC.

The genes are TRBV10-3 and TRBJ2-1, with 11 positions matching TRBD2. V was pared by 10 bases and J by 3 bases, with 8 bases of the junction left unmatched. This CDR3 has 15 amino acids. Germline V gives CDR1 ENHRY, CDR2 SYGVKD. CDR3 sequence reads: CATSGTSGFYNEQFF. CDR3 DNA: TGTGCCACCTCCGGGACTAGCGGATTCTACAATGAGCAGTTCTTC.

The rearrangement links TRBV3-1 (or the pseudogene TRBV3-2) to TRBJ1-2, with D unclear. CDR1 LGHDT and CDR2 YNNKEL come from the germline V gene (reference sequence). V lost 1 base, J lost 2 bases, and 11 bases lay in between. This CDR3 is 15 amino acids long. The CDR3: CASSQGLGSNYGYTF. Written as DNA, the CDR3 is TGTGCCAGCAGCCAAGGTCTCGGGTCCAACTATGGCTACACCTTC.

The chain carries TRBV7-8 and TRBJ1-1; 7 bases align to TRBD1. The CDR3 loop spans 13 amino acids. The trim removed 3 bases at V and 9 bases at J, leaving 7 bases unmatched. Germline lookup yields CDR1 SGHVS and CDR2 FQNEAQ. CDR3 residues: CASSFSGGGQAFF. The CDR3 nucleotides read TGTGCCAGCAGCTTCTCTGGAGGGGGCCAAGCTTTCTTT.

The DNA of the CDR3 is TGTGCCACCAGCAGACTGAGCGGAAGTGAGCAGTTCTTC. It encodes CATSRLSGSEQFF. The rearrangement links TRBV15 to TRBJ2-1; D may be TRBD2 (5 bases). Germline CDR1 is LNHNV and CDR2 is YYDKDF (reference sequence). Trimming took off 2 bases at V and 9 bases at J, with 11 bases between the two ends. CDR3 length equals 13 residues.

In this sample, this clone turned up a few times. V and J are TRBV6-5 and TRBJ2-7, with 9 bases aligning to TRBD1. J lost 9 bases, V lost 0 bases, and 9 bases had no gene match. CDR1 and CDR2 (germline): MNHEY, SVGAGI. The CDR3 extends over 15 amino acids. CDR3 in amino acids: CASSYSLDRGKVQYF. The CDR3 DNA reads TGTGCCAGCAGTTACTCCCTGGACAGGGGAAAGGTGCAGTACTTC.